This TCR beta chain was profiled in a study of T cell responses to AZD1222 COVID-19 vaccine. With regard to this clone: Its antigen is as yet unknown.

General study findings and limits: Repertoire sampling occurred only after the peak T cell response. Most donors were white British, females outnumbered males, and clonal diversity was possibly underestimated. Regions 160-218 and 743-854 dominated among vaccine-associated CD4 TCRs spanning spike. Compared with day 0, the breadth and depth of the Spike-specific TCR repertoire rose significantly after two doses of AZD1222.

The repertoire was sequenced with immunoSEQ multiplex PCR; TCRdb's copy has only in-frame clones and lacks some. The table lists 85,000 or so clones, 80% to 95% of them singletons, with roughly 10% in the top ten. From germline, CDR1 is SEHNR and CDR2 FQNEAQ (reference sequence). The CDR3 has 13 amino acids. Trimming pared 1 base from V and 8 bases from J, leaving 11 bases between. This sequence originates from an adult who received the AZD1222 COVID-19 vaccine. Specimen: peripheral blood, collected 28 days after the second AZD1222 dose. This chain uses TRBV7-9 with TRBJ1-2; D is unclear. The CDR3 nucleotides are TGTGCCAGCAGCTTAGAATCCGCCCCGGGCTACACCTTC. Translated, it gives CASSLESAPGYTF.